This T cell receptor (beta chain) comes out of a study of CD8 T cells in Susac syndrome. This CDR3 has 14 residues. V dropped 2 bases and J dropped 3 bases, with 8 bases sitting between them. Germline lookup yields CDR1 MNHEY and CDR2 SVGEGT. An amount of RNA that ranged from roughly 0.5 to 1 ug was reverse transcribed with random hexamers. TCRdb called the immunoSEQ multiplex PCR reads again in MiXCR, with one record for every CDR3 protein. The sample comprises tens of thousands of distinct CDR3 sequences, approximately 93% of which are singletons, and approximately 0.45% rests with the top ten. The chain carries TRBV6-2 or TRBV6-3 and TRBJ1-5; no definite D call. What was sequenced was CD8+ T cells from PBMCs. The receptor was isolated from a human donor with Susac syndrome. CDR3 coding DNA: TGTGCCAGCAGTTACCCAGCGTTCAATCAGCCCCAGCATTTT. It codes for CASSYPAFNQPQHF.